These 6 T cell receptor beta chains came from one sample sequenced in a study of cytotoxic CD8 clonotypes in ibrutinib-treated CLL. Assay: immunoSEQ multiplex PCR; the TCRdb copy retains only in-frame clones and omits some. The sample contains roughly 23,000 clones, approximately 74% of which appear only once. Material: PBMCs, obtained before ibrutinib treatment. Receptor source: a human donor with chronic lymphocytic leukemia.

The count of this clone is one. CDR3 sequence (DNA): TGCGCCAGCAGCTTACCGGGGACAGGGGTCAACGAGCAGTACTTC. Protein: CASSLPGTGVNEQYF. This chain connects TRBV5-1 to TRBJ2-7; 10 bases match TRBD1. Germline lookup yields CDR1 SGHRS and CDR2 YFSETQ. CDR3 size: 15 residues. Trimming cost V 2 bases and J 5 bases; bases outside gene matches: 7.

CDR3 sequence reads: CASSVRDSLRAGELFF. The CDR3 region has the DNA TGTGCCAGCAGCGTACGGGACTCCCTTAGGGCCGGGGAGCTGTTTTTT. The chain is built from TRBV9 and TRBJ2-2; D might be TRBD2 (6 bases). Germline V gene sequence: CDR1 SGDLS, CDR2 YYNGEE. The V and J ends lost 1 base and 6 bases respectively, with 16 bases between them. This CDR3 contains 16 residues.

This chain connects TRBV28 to TRBJ2-2; D might be TRBD2 (6 bases). CDR3 length: 14 residues. Germline loops: CDR1 MDHEN, CDR2 SYDVKM. V shed 8 bases and J shed 7 bases, with 17 bases lying between them. CDR3 amino acids: CASARSGVVGELFF. Written as DNA, the CDR3 is TGTGCCAGCGCCCGGTCGGGAGTCGTCGGGGAGCTGTTTTTT.

The genes are TRBV5-1 and TRBJ2-6; 8 bases agree with TRBD1. The CDR3 sequence is 16 residues long. Germline CDR1 and CDR2: SGHRS and YFSETQ. Losses at the gene ends were 4 bases for V and 2 bases for J; bases not matched to a gene: 5. CDR3 in DNA: TGCGCCAGCAGCCCGGGACAGGAGGCTGGGGCCAACGTCCTGACTTTC. As protein: CASSPGQEAGANVLTF.

This rearrangement joins TRBV28 to TRBJ2-5, with TRBD2 matching over 9 bases. Looked up from germline, CDR1 is MDHEN and CDR2 is SYDVKM. This CDR3 is 22 amino acids long. V gave up 2 bases and J gave up 4 bases; unmatched junction bases: 26. CDR3 protein: CASSLPISSFARLAAKGETQYF. CDR3 in DNA: TGTGCCAGCAGTTTACCGATTTCCTCCTTTGCCCGACTAGCGGCCAAGGGAGAGACCCAGTACTTC.

The chain combines TRBV6-5 with TRBJ1-2, with D uncertain. Trimming took off 6 bases at V and 5 bases at J, with 19 bases between the two ends. Per germline, CDR1 MNHEY and CDR2 SVGAGI. This CDR3 spans 15 amino acids. This CDR3 is CASSPSGPAWYGYTF. CDR3 DNA: TGTGCCAGCAGCCCTTCAGGCCCCGCCTGGTATGGCTACACCTTC.